This TCR beta chain emerged from a study of neurological immune-mediated disorders. The cell input for sorted libraries was some 1 million, and those cells were CD4+ or CD8+ T cells. The sample holds many counts of this clonotype. The antigen remains unidentified. Germline V gene data show CDR1 as MDHEN and CDR2 as SYDVKM. With 7 bases removed from V and 4 bases from J, the gap between germline ends came to 4 bases. The CDR3 contains 10 residues. Broader study findings: None of the CDR3 amino acid sequences found in expanded clones was shared across subjects. This suggests that the TCR-beta repertoires were private in all groups.

With 10-nucleotide random UMIs, 5'RACE was used to make the cDNA. The output of every sequencing run, over 180 million TCR-beta sequences, came from 15-18 subjects. TCRdb ran MiXCR on the 5' RACE reads and lists one entry per CDR3 protein. The profile shows over 13,000 distinct CDR3 sequences, approximately 7.6% of them singletons. The source material was CD8+ T cells from blood. The chain combines TRBV28 with TRBJ2-5; D is ambiguous. This clonotype was obtained from a woman between 40 and 55 years old in good health. The CDR3, as DNA: TGTGCCAGCACCGGAGAGACCCAGTACTTC. Protein: CASTGETQYF.